The 32 T cell receptor beta chains in this list originate from one sample, sequenced in a study of CD8+CD57+ T cells in acquired aplastic anemia (dated by TCRdb to the late 2010s). TCRdb lists the instrument as Illumina HiSeq 2000. Genomic DNA served as template for TCR beta VDJ combination and CDR3 sequence profiling. Clones were called with MiXCR by TCRdb after fastp trimmed the public reads at Q25, and only in-frame beta chains were retained. Rows matching on CDR3 protein sequence are summarized as one entry with the most common DNA and genes. The sample table holds some 410,000 distinct CDR3 sequences, of which 55% to 75% were seen once. 4% of the sample lies in the top ten. The sample consisted of sorted CD4+, CD8+, or CD8+CD57+ T cells (not recorded which) from PBMCs. Receptors originate from a human donor in good health, serving as a control.

The chain has TRBV6-1 and TRBJ2-5; no reliable D call. Germline CDR1 is MNHNS and CDR2 is SASEGT. The CDR3 spans 15 residues. The V end lost 5 bases, the J end lost 1 base, and 14 bases lay between the germline ends. In DNA form, the CDR3 reads TGTGCCAGCAGTCCCGTACGCCCGGGCCAAGAGACCCAGTACTTC. Amino acid sequence: CASSPVRPGQETQYF.

V usage is TRBV5-1 and J usage is TRBJ2-3; D assignment may be TRBD1 or TRBD2 (5 bases each). The CDR3 length is 15 residues. Per the germline V gene, CDR1 is SGHRS and CDR2 is YFSETQ. Between the trimmed V and J ends, which lost 4 bases and 0 bases, there was a span of 12 bases. Here the CDR3 DNA reads TGCGCCAGCAGCGTATTAAGGGACAGCACAGATACGCAGTATTTT. It translates to CASSVLRDSTDTQYF.

Regarding this clonotype: The CDR3 ends on some other residue instead of the conserved phenylalanine or tryptophan, so this is likely a read error. Because the CDR3's place on the DNA is in doubt, the DNA is left out and the CDR3 is given as listed by TCRdb. The CDR3 spells CASSLTGGGNTIQFG. The chain has TRBV2 and TRBJ1-5; the table's D gene call, TRBD1, was not cross checked with the DNA. Looked up from germline, CDR1 is SNHLY and CDR2 is FYNNEI. Ends included, the CDR3 has 15 residues.

The chain carries TRBV30 and TRBJ1-2; tentative D call: TRBD1 (5 bases). The CDR3 runs to 13 residues. CDR1 is GTSNPN, CDR2 SVGIG, per germline (reference sequence). V shed 1 base and J shed 7 bases, with 13 bases lying between them. The CDR3, as DNA: TGTGCCTGGAGTGAGACAGCCCTCCTTGGCTACACCTTC. It translates to CAWSETALLGYTF.

To note about this clonotype: One end of the junction is discordant with germline, which a read error may explain. J is TRBJ1-2 and V is TRBV20-1, with D hard to call. Germline CDR1 and CDR2: DFQATT and SNEGSKA (reference sequence). The CDR3 consists of 11 residues. The CDR3 coding sequence is TGCAGTGCCTTCATCCACTCGGCAGCCTCCTTC. Residues: CSAFIHSAASF.

Details on this clonotype: At one of its ends the junction is not consistent with the germline gene, which may arise from a read error. This chain links TRBV7-6 with TRBJ2-3; a possible D gene is TRBD2 (5 bases). CDR3 length equals 15 residues. Germline V gene lookup returns CDR1 SGHVS and CDR2 FNYEAQ. The chain's CDR3 is CAGSRCEDSYEQYYF. The CDR3 DNA reads TGTGCCGGCAGCCGTTGCGAGGACTCCTACGAGCAGTACTATTTT.

The CDR3 bases are TGTGCCAGCAGCGCCGGGCCAGGAACCAACGAGCAGTACTTC. This codes for CASSAGPGTNEQYF. This chain links TRBV7-3 with TRBJ2-7, with D unclear. The V end lost 5 bases, the J end lost 5 bases, and 16 bases lay between the germline ends. Germline V gives CDR1 SGHTA, CDR2 FQGTGA. CDR3 length: 14 amino acids.

This clonotype was seen a single time. The CDR3 nucleotides are TGTGCCAGCAGTGTGACTGGAAGGGTCATCTACGAGCAGTACTTC. Its protein product is CASSVTGRVIYEQYF. This chain joins TRBV5-5 and TRBJ2-7, with D hard to call. V was cut by 5 bases and J by 3 bases, with 18 bases left in between. The CDR3 is made up of 15 amino acids. CDR1 and CDR2 from the germline V gene are SGHKS and YYEKEE (reference sequence).

This clonotype was seen at least ten times. The chain employs TRBV20-1 and TRBJ2-1, with TRBD1 matching over 8 bases. Germline CDR1 DFQATT, CDR2 SNEGSKA (reference sequence). The CDR3 sequence is 14 residues long. The trim removed 3 bases at V and 3 bases at J, leaving 4 bases unmatched. As DNA, the CDR3 is TGCAGTGCTAGTGGACAGGGTAGCTACAATGAGCAGTTCTTC. This translates into CSASGQGSYNEQFF.

This chain links TRBV10-3 with TRBJ1-1; 7 bases line up with TRBD1. The CDR3 loop spans 11 amino acids. Germline V lookup: CDR1 ENHRY, CDR2 SYGVKD. CDR3 bases: TGTGGAATAAGGGGGCCCAGCGAAGCTTTCTTT. It yields the protein CGIRGPSEAFF.

Worth noting for this clonotype: No conserved phenylalanine or tryptophan is present at the end of the CDR3, so a read error is the likely explanation. Because the CDR3's place on the DNA is in doubt, the DNA is left out and the CDR3 is given as listed by TCRdb. CDR3 sequence: CASSLVGTEASD. The rearrangement uses TRBV7-3 and TRBJ1-1. The CDR3 extends over 12 residues, inclusive of both ends. CDR1 and CDR2 (germline): SGHTA, FQGTGA.

This chain connects TRBV10-3 to TRBJ1-1, with 9 bases identical to TRBD1. CDR1 is ENHRY and CDR2 is SYGVKD in the germline V gene. The CDR3 spans 14 residues. V lost 10 bases and J lost 1; bases outside the gene matches: 7. This chain's CDR3 is CATCPGQGNTEAFF. The CDR3 DNA is TGTGCCACCTGCCCGGGACAGGGGAACACTGAAGCTTTCTTT.

The V call is TRBV20-1, the J call TRBJ2-1, with 10 bases fitting TRBD2. J gave up 6 bases and V 6 bases, and 11 bases lay outside the gene matches. The germline V gene encodes CDR1 DFQATT and CDR2 SNEGSKA (reference sequence). CDR3 length: 15 amino acids. CDR3 nucleotides: TGCAGTGCCCCCTTTACTAGCGGGGTGTTCAATGAGCAGTTCTTC. Translation: CSAPFTSGVFNEQFF.

This clonotype came up many times. This sequence joins TRBV11-3 and TRBJ2-1; 8 bases align to TRBD2. The ends lost 6 bases at V and 6 bases at J; junction bases unmatched: 10. Germline CDR1 is SGHNT and CDR2 is YENEEA. The length of the CDR3 is 15 residues. The CDR3: CASSQTSGRINEQFF. The CDR3 DNA reads TGTGCCAGCAGTCAAACTAGCGGCCGAATCAATGAGCAGTTCTTC.

The V and J genes are TRBV11-3 and TRBJ2-5; 7 bases line up with TRBD1. With 5 bases clipped from V and 0 bases from J, the junction kept 3 bases outside the gene matches. In germline, CDR1 is SGHNT, CDR2 YENEEA. CDR3 length equals 14 residues. The CDR3 coding sequence is TGTGCCAGCAGCGGCGACAGGGACCAAGAGACCCAGTACTTC. It codes for CASSGDRDQETQYF.

This rearrangement joins TRBV7-2 to TRBJ2-5; D is perhaps TRBD1 or TRBD2 (7 bases each). Germline V gene lookup returns CDR1 SGHTA and CDR2 FQGNSA. This CDR3 has 16 residues. Trimming cost V 3 bases and J 11 bases, with 25 bases left between them. The CDR3 loop is CASSLAYSGGGQNQYF. CDR3 bases: TGTGCCAGCAGCTTGGCATACTCAGGGGGGGGGCAGAATCAGTACTTC.

This clonotype was picked up many times. V and J are TRBV12-3 or TRBV12-4 and TRBJ1-5, with D maybe TRBD1 (5 bases). Trimming took 3 bases from V and 3 from J, leaving 12 bases between them. CDR3 length: 15 residues. CDR3 residues: CASSFTAGPNQPQHF. The CDR3, as DNA: TGTGCCAGCAGTTTTACGGCAGGGCCCAATCAGCCCCAGCATTTT.

The chain recombines TRBV20-1 with TRBJ2-7; D is possibly TRBD2 (5 bases). CDR1 is DFQATT, CDR2 SNEGSKA, per germline (reference sequence). CDR3 length: 14 amino acids. V was trimmed by 6 bases and J by 3 bases, leaving 18 bases between them. CDR3 nucleotide sequence: TGCAGTGCAACGCGGGCAGAACCCCTCTACGAGCAGTACTTC. Protein product: CSATRAEPLYEQYF.

The chain couples TRBV29-1 to TRBJ2-6; 11 nucleotides line up with TRBD1. Germline V gene sequence: CDR1 SQVTM, CDR2 ANQGSEA. The V and J ends lost 6 bases and 6 bases, in that order; junction bases with no gene match: 7. The CDR3 is 15 amino acids. CDR3 sequence (DNA): TGCAGCGTACGGACAGGGGGCTACGAGGCCAACGTCCTGACTTTC. Residues: CSVRTGGYEANVLTF.

This clonotype was detected once. V and J are TRBV25-1 and TRBJ1-5; 9 bases align to TRBD1. CDR1 and CDR2 (germline): MGHDK, SYGVNS. The V segment lost 3 bases and the J segment 2 bases; nucleotides outside the gene matches: 20. This CDR3 has 21 residues. Here the CDR3 reads CASSDPLHPGTGSGGNQPQHF. The CDR3 nucleotides read TGTGCCAGCAGTGACCCCCTCCATCCCGGGACAGGGAGTGGTGGCAATCAGCCCCAGCATTTT.

A few counts support this clonotype. A read error may be the cause here, since a much bigger clone is one base away. This chain uses TRBV12-3 or TRBV12-4 with TRBJ2-1; TRBD2 matches at 10 bases. With V trimmed by 3 bases and J by 8 bases, 10 bases remained unmatched. The CDR3 sequence is 16 residues long. The CDR3 region has the DNA TGTGCCAGCAGTTTTGGGCGTCAAGCGGGGGGGCATGAGCAGTTCTTC. It encodes CASSFGRQAGGHEQFF.

This clonotype was found once. Since a much larger clone is just one base distant, this may be a read error. As the CDR3 is not closed by the conserved phenylalanine or tryptophan, this likely results from a read error. The chain links TRBV6-5 to TRBJ2-5; 8 bases match TRBD1. This CDR3 has 16 amino acids. With 0 bases clipped from V and 5 bases from J, the junction kept 8 bases outside the gene matches. Germline V gene data show CDR1 as MNHEY and CDR2 as SVGAGI. The CDR3 DNA sequence: TGTGCCAGCAGTTACTCGTACAGGGGGATAGGGGAGACCCAGTACCTC. Encoded protein: CASSYSYRGIGETQYL.

Note on this clonotype: One junction end does not reproduce the germline sequence, and a read error may be involved. The V and J genes are TRBV7-3 and TRBJ1-3, with TRBD1 identical over 7 bases. The CDR3 sequence is 14 residues long. Germline V gene lookup returns CDR1 SGHTA and CDR2 FQGTGA. The CDR3 DNA is TGTGCCAGCAACTTGGGATCTAGCGGGGGGACAGATACTTTT. This gives the protein CASNLGSSGGTDTF.

This clonotype appeared many times. CDR3 protein: CASSFSAGGSNQPQHF. Here the CDR3 DNA reads TGTGCCAGCAGTTTTAGTGCGGGGGGTAGCAATCAGCCCCAGCATTTT. The chain joins TRBV12-3 or TRBV12-4 to TRBJ1-5; perhaps TRBD1 as D (5 bases). V was trimmed by 3 bases and J by 0 bases, leaving 12 bases between them. CDR3 length equals 16 residues.

The chain combines TRBV6-5 with TRBJ1-1, with 7 bases that match TRBD1. Looked up from germline, CDR1 is MNHEY and CDR2 is SVGAGI. Germline trimming cut 5 bases from V and 1 base from J; bases unmatched to any gene: 4. CDR3 length equals 14 residues. The CDR3 DNA sequence: TGTGCCAGCAGTCAGACAGGGCAGAACACTGAAGCTTTCTTT. Translated, it gives CASSQTGQNTEAFF.

Worth noting for this clonotype: The CDR3 does not end in the conserved phenylalanine or tryptophan, so this is likely a read error. The chain employs TRBV9 and TRBJ1-2; tentative D call: TRBD1 (6 bases). Germline V gives CDR1 SGDLS, CDR2 YYNGEE. V gave up 5 bases and J gave up 5 bases, with 19 bases separating them. The CDR3 has 15 residues. Here the CDR3 DNA reads TGTGCCAGCAGTCGGCAGGATCGAGGGGGATATGGCTACACCATC. This translates into CASSRQDRGGYGYTI.

The V and J genes are TRBV10-3 and TRBJ2-3; possible D gene TRBD2, 5 bases. The V and J ends lost 5 bases and 4 bases respectively, with 22 bases between them. Germline-derived CDR1 and CDR2 are ENHRY and SYGVKD. This CDR3 region has 17 residues. The CDR3 is CAISTPKHGSGADTQYF. The CDR3 DNA is TGTGCCATCAGTACCCCTAAGCACGGAAGCGGTGCAGATACGCAGTATTTT.

There are a few counts of this clonotype. This sequence joins TRBV7-9 and TRBJ2-3; perhaps TRBD2 as D (7 bases). With 8 bases removed from V and 10 bases from J, the gap between germline ends came to 19 bases. CDR3 length equals 13 residues. Germline V CDR1 and CDR2: SEHNR, FQNEAQ (reference sequence). CDR3: CASSSGGLGPQYF. CDR3 sequence (DNA): TGTGCCAGCTCCTCGGGGGGCCTAGGGCCGCAGTATTTT.

This clonotype appeared a single time. The rearrangement uses TRBV5-4 and TRBJ2-2; D might be TRBD1 (5 bases). This CDR3 contains 15 residues. Germline CDR1 and CDR2: SGHNT and YYREEE (reference sequence). With 4 bases removed from V and 2 bases from J, the gap between germline ends came to 12 bases. CDR3 bases: TGTGCCAGCAGCCCGGCAGGGTCTAACACCGGGGAGCTGTTTTTT. Translation: CASSPAGSNTGELFF.

As concerns this clonotype: One end of the junction fails to match germline, which may point to a read error. The chain couples TRBV10-3 to TRBJ2-2; the D call may be TRBD1 or TRBD2 (5 bases each). The CDR3 has 15 amino acids. Germline-derived CDR1 and CDR2 are ENHRY and SYGVKD. The CDR3 DNA reads as TGTGCCATCAACACGGGGCGCTCGAAGAGAGGGGCGCTGTTTTTT. It codes for CAINTGRSKRGALFF.

The chain is built from TRBV5-5 and TRBJ1-2; D unresolved. The V end was cut by 3 bases, the J end by 4 bases, with 13 bases between. CDR3 length: 14 amino acids. Germline CDR1 reads SGHKS; CDR2 reads YYEKEE (reference sequence). CDR3 loop: CASSSSPKSYGYTF. The CDR3 DNA reads TGTGCCAGCAGCTCGTCCCCCAAGAGCTATGGCTACACCTTC.

About this clonotype itself: A clone one base away is much larger, so this may be a read error. The chain joins TRBV20-1 to TRBJ2-5, with 10 bases that match TRBD2. There are 14 residues in the CDR3. Germline CDR1 and CDR2: DFQATT and SNEGSKA (reference sequence). CDR3 nucleotide sequence: TGCAGTGCTACAAGCGGGGGGGCGGAAGAGACCCGGTACTTC. Protein product: CSATSGGAEETRYF.